This section outlines one TCR beta chain sequence together with its context. The antigen this receptor binds is unknown. Base qualities are not recorded, but no much larger clone differs from it by a single base. This sample is part of a study of blood T cell repertoires in COVID-19 (dated by TCRdb to between 2020 and 2021). Describing the broader study: Samples covering the acute and convalescent phases of COVID-19 were provided by collaborators in the United States, Italy and Spain. The prospective study material was composed of cDNA or gDNA derived from T cells, B-cell-depleted T cells, or PBMCs. Deeply sampled blood TCRbeta repertoires from subjects exposed to, actively infected with, or recovered from COVID-19 were included in the dataset. A freely available public database, intended as a resource for researchers studying the immune response to SARS-CoV-2, is where the repertoires were released. Samples came from the ongoing ImmuneRACE study (first 160 participants) plus 1,254 subjects from 6 global collaborators. Nearly every sample came with metadata listing a de-identified subject ID, COVID-19 status, age in years and sex. HLA class I and class II types, where available, came from metadata supplied by the sample provider rather than from assay-based typing. Study-wide findings and limitations: The quantity of clinical and demographic metadata differed by source and by participant and was supplied without curation.

TCRbeta CDR3 regions were amplified from genomic DNA using the immunoSEQ Assay, a bias-controlled multiplex PCR. Per the original workflow: The number of nucleated cells in each sample was estimated by amplification of reference gene primers within the assay. To quantify the absolute abundance of each unique TCRbeta CDR3 rearrangement, sequence reads were collapsed and filtered. For each sample, productive Simpson clonality was calculated as the square root of Simpson's diversity index over productive rearrangements. Sourced from immuneACCESS, this table was stored by TCRdb with only in-frame sequences that have V and J called. A share of the clones is absent; for the studies checked, an unresolved V gene accounts for under half, and the remainder has no known explanation. V and J calls and clone size come straight from that table; D and trimming were deduced from the DNA. Across this sample there are about 160,000 clones, with around 84% seen only once. The ten largest clones take up approximately 7.7% of the sample.

Participants in the prospective study were enrolled through a virtual design, were aged roughly 18 to 90 years, and lived in roughly 25 United States geographic areas. To assign participants to cohorts, the prospective study relied on clinical history that participants themselves reported in a screening survey and a study questionnaire. ImmuneRACE Cohort 3 recovered participants were defined by two consecutive negative NP/OP PCR tests, healthcare professional clearance, or symptom resolution. In the prospective study, whole blood, serum and a nasopharyngeal or oropharyngeal swab were collected from each participant by mobile phlebotomists. Prospective study participants could optionally give additional blood draws and questionnaires over a roughly two-month period. Before DNA extraction, prospective study blood samples were shipped either frozen or at room temperature. The CDR3 starts with the cysteine, ends with the phenylalanine, and has 16 residues. The read is trimmed to its CDR3 DNA, 48 bases read in frame from base 1.

The specimen sequenced was PBMCs or T cells enriched from blood (not recorded which). The chain was built from TRBV21-1 and TRBJ2-3; the table's D call of TRBD2 was not tested on the DNA. TRBV21-1 is noted as a pseudogene. This receptor was obtained from a woman in her forties or fifties who had recovered from COVID-19. For the CDR3, the sequence is CASTGTSGGAVDTQYF. The nucleotide sequence is given as TGTGCCAGCACCGGGACTAGCGGGGGGGCCGTAGATACGCAGTATTTT.